These T cell receptor beta chains were read from a single sample in a study of cytomegalovirus exposure and HLA in healthy donors. Libraries were prepared by immunoSEQ multiplex PCR; TCRdb keeps only in-frame clonotypes and omits some of them. In the table there are 55,000 to 70,000 clones, 65% to 75% of which are singletons. Sequenced: PBMCs. The receptors stem from an older woman in good health and CMV-seropositive. Both conserved end residues are part of each CDR3. The D gene is left open where the match is weak. A clone size is listed for some rows: how often the clone was seen (once, few, many), or a class if it is expanded.

D: TRBD1; V: TRBV5-1; J: TRBJ1-4; size: once; DNA: TGCGCCAGCAGCGGAGGAACCGGGACAGATAGTGAAAAACTGTTTTTT; CDR3: CASSGGTGTDSEKLFF
D: TRBD2; V: TRBV7-2; J: TRBJ2-7; size: NA; DNA: TGTGCCAGCAGCCCCCGGACTAGCGGGGCCTACGAGCAGTACTTC; CDR3: CASSPRTSGAYEQYF
D: NA; V: TRBV5-1; J: TRBJ2-5; size: NA; DNA: TGCGCCAGCAGCTTGGGATCGGGAGAAGAGACCCAGTACTTC; CDR3: CASSLGSGEETQYF
D: TRBD1; V: TRBV11-2; J: TRBJ1-1; size: NA; DNA: TGTGCCAGCAGCCCCGACAGGGATGCCACTGAAGCTTTCTTT; CDR3: CASSPDRDATEAFF
D: NA; V: TRBV2; J: TRBJ1-2; size: NA; DNA: TGTGCCAGCAGGGAAGGTGGCAACGACTACACCTTC; CDR3: CASREGGNDYTF
D: TRBD2; V: TRBV19; J: TRBJ2-3; size: NA; DNA: TGTGCCAGTACGGAGCGGGGGGGCCGAGTCACAGATACGCAGTATTTT; CDR3: CASTERGGRVTDTQYF
D: NA; V: TRBV4-1; J: TRBJ2-1; size: NA; DNA: TGCGCCAGCAGCCAAAATAGCGGCTCCTACAATGAGCAGTTCTTC; CDR3: CASSQNSGSYNEQFF
D: NA; V: TRBV1; J: TRBJ1-2; size: NA; DNA: TGCACCAGCAGCCTCTCCCGGTCCTACGACAGGGACTTTCCGGGCTATGGCTACACCTTC; CDR3: CTSSLSRSYDRDFPGYGYTF
D: TRBD2; V: TRBV9; J: TRBJ2-1; size: NA; DNA: TGTGCCAGCAGCGTAGGCGGGAGTACCTACAATGAGCAGTTCTTC; CDR3: CASSVGGSTYNEQFF
D: TRBD2; V: TRBV5-4; J: TRBJ2-1; size: few; DNA: TGTGCCAGCAGCTTGGCCAGCGGGGTGTACAATGAGCAGTTCTTC; CDR3: CASSLASGVYNEQFF
D: TRBD1; V: TRBV7-2; J: TRBJ1-2; size: NA; DNA: TGTGCCAGCAGCTTGGCTATAAGGGGGCAGGACACCTTC; CDR3: CASSLAIRGQDTF
D: NA; V: TRBV27; J: TRBJ2-3; size: NA; DNA: TGTGCCAGCAGTTTATACGGCAGGGTAGGCACAGATACGCAGTATTTT; CDR3: CASSLYGRVGTDTQYF
D: TRBD2; V: TRBV27; J: TRBJ2-7; size: NA; DNA: TGTGCCAGCAGTTTATCGGGACTAGGGAACTACGAGCAGTACTTC; CDR3: CASSLSGLGNYEQYF
D: NA; V: TRBV7-8; J: TRBJ1-1; size: NA; DNA: TGTGCCAGCAGCCCCCGCTGGGGCATTAACACTGAAGCTTTCTTT; CDR3: CASSPRWGINTEAFF
D: NA; V: TRBV7-9; J: TRBJ2-2; size: NA; DNA: TGTGCCAGCAGCTTAGAGGAGGGCTTCGGGGAGCTGTTTTTT; CDR3: CASSLEEGFGELFF
D: TRBD1; V: TRBV11-2; J: TRBJ1-3; size: once; DNA: TGTGCCAGCAGCTCCGCGGACAGGGACTCTGGAAACACCATATATTTT; CDR3: CASSSADRDSGNTIYF
D: NA; V: TRBV29-1; J: TRBJ1-3; size: NA; DNA: TGCAGCGCCGAGAAAAGCTCTGGAAACACCATATATTTT; CDR3: CSAEKSSGNTIYF
D: NA; V: TRBV30; J: TRBJ1-1; size: few; DNA: TGTGCCTGGAGACGGGGACAAAGGGACCCTGAAGCTTTCTTT; CDR3: CAWRRGQRDPEAFF
D: NA; V: TRBV5-8; J: TRBJ1-6; size: NA; DNA: TGTGCCAGCAGCCGGAGGGGCTATAATTCACCCCTCCACTTT; CDR3: CASSRRGYNSPLHF
D: NA; V: TRBV6-1; J: TRBJ2-7; size: NA; DNA: TGTGCCAGCAGTGAAGCGGGAGGCTCCTACGAGCAGTACTTC; CDR3: CASSEAGGSYEQYF
D: NA; V: TRBV6-5; J: TRBJ2-3; size: NA; DNA: TGTGCCAGCGGAGGGCGGCCGGGGCATACGCAGTATTTT; CDR3: CASGGRPGHTQYF
D: NA; V: TRBV25-1; J: TRBJ2-7; size: few; DNA: TGTGCCAGCAGTTCCTACCACGAGCAGTACTTC; CDR3: CASSSYHEQYF
D: TRBD2; V: TRBV11-3; J: TRBJ2-7; size: once; DNA: TGTGCCAGCAGTCTAGCGGGAGGGCCCTACGAGCAGTACTTC; CDR3: CASSLAGGPYEQYF
D: NA; V: TRBV30; J: TRBJ1-1; size: NA; DNA: TGTGCCTGGACCGCCGGGGTGGGGGCTGCTGAAGCTTTCTTT; CDR3: CAWTAGVGAAEAFF
D: TRBD2; V: TRBV9; J: TRBJ2-5; size: NA; DNA: TGTGCCAGCAGCGTCGCGGGGGGCCTGGAGACCCAGTACTTC; CDR3: CASSVAGGLETQYF
D: TRBD1; V: TRBV9; J: TRBJ1-1; size: NA; DNA: TGTGCCAGCAGCCTAGGACAGGGGCGCGGCACTGAAGCTTTCTTT; CDR3: CASSLGQGRGTEAFF
D: NA; V: TRBV19; J: TRBJ1-5; size: few; DNA: TGTGCCAGTAGTCTCCAGAGCAATCAGCCCCAGCATTTT; CDR3: CASSLQSNQPQHF
D: TRBD1; V: TRBV14; J: TRBJ1-1; size: NA; DNA: TGTGCCAGCAGCCGATACCTGGGACAGACAAACACTGAAGCTTTCTTT; CDR3: CASSRYLGQTNTEAFF